The 8 T cell receptor beta chains listed next were all sequenced from one sample in a study of blood T cell repertoires in COVID-19. Measured with immunoSEQ multiplex PCR; TCRdb has only the in-frame clones, and not every one. The sample lists 180,000 or so clones; around 87% were seen once. Sample: peripheral blood. These receptors were collected from a man younger than 35 with active or convalescent COVID-19.

The chain employs TRBV9 and TRBJ1-3; D may be TRBD1 (5 bases). Germline values: CDR1 SGDLS, CDR2 YYNGEE. V was shortened by 0 bases and J by 4 bases, with 14 bases between the two germline ends. The CDR3 length is 16 residues. The CDR3 loop is CASSVEGTSVGNTIYF. The CDR3 DNA reads TGTGCCAGCAGCGTAGAAGGGACTAGCGTCGGAAACACCATATATTTT.

This sequence joins TRBV20-1 and TRBJ2-1; D call uncertain. CDR1 and CDR2 (germline): DFQATT, SNEGSKA (reference sequence). This CDR3 contains 11 residues. Here the CDR3 reads CSKSSYNEQFF. The CDR3 DNA follows: TGCAGCAAGAGCTCCTACAATGAGCAGTTCTTC.

V and J are TRBV30 and TRBJ2-4; 7 positions match TRBD1. The V segment lost 5 bases and the J segment 15 bases; nucleotides outside the gene matches: 13. This CDR3 region has 12 residues. Germline assignment: CDR1 GTSNPN and CDR2 SVGIG (reference sequence). The CDR3 region is CAWDTGVSLRYF. CDR3 DNA: TGTGCCTGGGATACAGGGGTTAGCCTTCGGTACTTC.

A single count supports this clone. V and J are TRBV2 and TRBJ2-5; 14 positions match TRBD2. In germline, CDR1 is SNHLY, CDR2 FYNNEI. The CDR3 has 14 residues. V was pared by 8 bases and J by 7 bases, with 6 bases of the junction left unmatched. CDR3 sequence: CASSGTSGSGTQYF. Here the CDR3 DNA reads TGTGCCAGCTCGGGGACTAGCGGGAGCGGGACCCAGTACTTC. The full variable domain, with the rest looked up from reference TRBV2 and TRBJ2-5, is EPEVTQTPSHQVTQMGQEVILRCVPISNHLYFYWYRQILGQKVEFLVSFYNNEISEKSEIFDDQFSVERPDGSNFTLKIRSTKLEDSAMYFCASSGTSGSGTQYFGPGTRLLVL.

The V call is TRBV5-5, the J call TRBJ1-2; maybe TRBD1 (5 bases). Trimming cost V 4 bases and J 3 bases, with 13 bases left between them. This CDR3 has 14 amino acids. CDR1 is SGHKS, CDR2 YYEKEE, per germline (reference sequence). In nucleotides, the CDR3 is TGTGCCAGCAGCCCGGTGGTAGGGGACTATGGCTACACCTTC. Protein: CASSPVVGDYGYTF.

The V call is TRBV11-2, the J call TRBJ1-1; D gene ambiguous. Germline CDR1 SGHAT, CDR2 FQNNGV. The V end was cut by 1 base, the J end by 0 bases, with 9 bases between. This CDR3 is 15 amino acids long. As DNA, the CDR3 is TGTGCCAGCAGCTTAGCTCAGGTGCTGAACACTGAAGCTTTCTTT. Encoded protein: CASSLAQVLNTEAFF.

The genes are TRBV28 and TRBJ1-5, with D maybe TRBD1 (6 bases). This CDR3 contains 17 residues. V lost 2 bases, J lost 0 bases, and 14 bases lay in between. In germline, CDR1 is MDHEN, CDR2 SYDVKM. The CDR3 is CASSLMVGGYSNQPQHF. For the CDR3, the DNA is TGTGCCAGCAGTTTAATGGTAGGGGGTTATAGCAATCAGCCCCAGCATTTT.

This rearrangement joins TRBV7-2 to TRBJ1-3; unclear D gene. V was shortened by 0 bases and J by 0 bases, with 9 bases between the two germline ends. Germline V gene data show CDR1 as SGHTA and CDR2 as FQGNSA. The CDR3 consists of 16 residues. The CDR3 here is CASSLAGVTSGNTIYF. For the CDR3, the DNA is TGTGCCAGCAGCTTAGCCGGGGTCACCTCTGGAAACACCATATATTTT.